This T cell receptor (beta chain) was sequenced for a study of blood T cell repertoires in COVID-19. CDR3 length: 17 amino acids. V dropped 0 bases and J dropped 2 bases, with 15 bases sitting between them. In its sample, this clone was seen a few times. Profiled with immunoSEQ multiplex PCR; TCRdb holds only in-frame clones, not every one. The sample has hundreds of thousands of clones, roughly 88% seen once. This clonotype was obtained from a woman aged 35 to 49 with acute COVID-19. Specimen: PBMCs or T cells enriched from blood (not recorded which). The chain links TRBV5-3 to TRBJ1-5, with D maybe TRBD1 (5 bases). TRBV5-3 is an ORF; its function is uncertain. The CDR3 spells CARSLEQVLSGNQPQHF. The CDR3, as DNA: TGTGCCAGAAGCTTGGAACAGGTCCTTAGTGGCAATCAGCCCCAGCATTTT.